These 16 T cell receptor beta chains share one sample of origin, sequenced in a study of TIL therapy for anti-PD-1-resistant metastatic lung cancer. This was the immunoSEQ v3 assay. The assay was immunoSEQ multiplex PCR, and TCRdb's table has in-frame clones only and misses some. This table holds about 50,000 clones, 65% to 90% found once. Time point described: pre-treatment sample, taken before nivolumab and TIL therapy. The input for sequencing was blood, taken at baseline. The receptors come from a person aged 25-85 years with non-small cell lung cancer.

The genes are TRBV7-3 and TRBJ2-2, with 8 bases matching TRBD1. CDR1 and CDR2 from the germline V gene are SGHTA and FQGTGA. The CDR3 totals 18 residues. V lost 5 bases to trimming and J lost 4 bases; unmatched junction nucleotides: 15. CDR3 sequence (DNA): TGTGCCAGCAGCGAGGTGCCAACTAGGACAGGGAGCACCGGGGAGCTGTTTTTT. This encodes CASSEVPTRTGSTGELFF.

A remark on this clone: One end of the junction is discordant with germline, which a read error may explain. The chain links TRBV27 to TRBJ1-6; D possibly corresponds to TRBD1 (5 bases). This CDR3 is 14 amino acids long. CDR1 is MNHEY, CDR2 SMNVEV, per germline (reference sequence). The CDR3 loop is CASCFGRQNSPLHF. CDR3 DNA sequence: TGTGCCAGCTGTTTTGGCCGACAGAATTCACCCCTCCACTTT.

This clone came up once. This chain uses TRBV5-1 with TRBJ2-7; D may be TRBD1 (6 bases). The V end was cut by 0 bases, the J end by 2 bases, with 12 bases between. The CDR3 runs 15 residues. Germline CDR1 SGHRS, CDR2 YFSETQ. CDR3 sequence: CASSLDGTSAYEQYF. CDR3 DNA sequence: TGCGCCAGCAGCTTGGACGGGACATCGGCCTACGAGCAGTACTTC. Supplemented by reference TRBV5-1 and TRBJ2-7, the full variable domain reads KAGVTQTPRYLIKTRGQQVTLSCSPISGHRSVSWYQQTPGQGLQFLFEYFSETQRNKGNFPGRFSGRQFSNSRSEMNVSTLELGDSALYLCASSLDGTSAYEQYFGPGTRLTVT.

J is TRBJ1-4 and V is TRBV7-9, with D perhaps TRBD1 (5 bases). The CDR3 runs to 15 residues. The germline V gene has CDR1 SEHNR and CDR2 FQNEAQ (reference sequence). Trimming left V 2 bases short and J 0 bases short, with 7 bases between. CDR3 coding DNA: TGTGCCAGCAGCTTAAGGGGAGCAACTAATGAAAAACTGTTTTTT. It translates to CASSLRGATNEKLFF. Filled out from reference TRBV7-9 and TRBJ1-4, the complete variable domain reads DTGVSQNPRHKITKRGQNVTFRCDPISEHNRLYWYRQTLGQGPEFLTYFQNEAQLEKSRLLSDRFSAERPKGSFSTLEIQRTEQGDSAMYLCASSLRGATNEKLFFGSGTQLSVL.

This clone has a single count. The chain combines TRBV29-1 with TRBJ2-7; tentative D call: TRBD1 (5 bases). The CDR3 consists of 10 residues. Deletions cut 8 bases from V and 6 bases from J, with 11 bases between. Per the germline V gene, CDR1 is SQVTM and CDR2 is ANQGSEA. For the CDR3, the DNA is TGCAGCACCCAGGGTGTCGAGCAGTACTTC. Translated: CSTQGVEQYF.

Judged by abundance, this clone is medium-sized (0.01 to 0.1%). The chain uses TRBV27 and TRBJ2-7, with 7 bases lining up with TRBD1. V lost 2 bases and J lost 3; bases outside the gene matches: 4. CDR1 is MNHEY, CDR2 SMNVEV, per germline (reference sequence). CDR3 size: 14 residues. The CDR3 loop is CASSLGQEYYEQYF. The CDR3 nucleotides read TGTGCCAGCAGTTTAGGACAGGAGTACTACGAGCAGTACTTC.

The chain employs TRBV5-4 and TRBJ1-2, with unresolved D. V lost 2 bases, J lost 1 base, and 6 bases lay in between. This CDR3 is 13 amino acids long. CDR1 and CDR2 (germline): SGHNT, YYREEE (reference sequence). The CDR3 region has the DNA TGTGCCAGCAGCTTCCGGGTTAACTATGGCTACACCTTC. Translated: CASSFRVNYGYTF.

The DNA of the CDR3 is TGCAGTGCTAGTGAGTTAACAAGTACCTACGAGCAGTACTTC. As protein: CSASELTSTYEQYF. The genes are TRBV20-1 and TRBJ2-7; D gene ambiguous. The V end was cut by 3 bases, the J end by 2 bases, with 14 bases between. The CDR3 loop spans 14 amino acids. Per germline, CDR1 DFQATT and CDR2 SNEGSKA (reference sequence).

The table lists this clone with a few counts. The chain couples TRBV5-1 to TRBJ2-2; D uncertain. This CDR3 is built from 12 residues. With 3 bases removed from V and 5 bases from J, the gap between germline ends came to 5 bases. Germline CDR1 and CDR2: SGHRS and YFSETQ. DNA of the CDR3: TGCGCCAGCAGCTCGCGGACCGGGGAGCTGTTTTTT. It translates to CASSSRTGELFF.

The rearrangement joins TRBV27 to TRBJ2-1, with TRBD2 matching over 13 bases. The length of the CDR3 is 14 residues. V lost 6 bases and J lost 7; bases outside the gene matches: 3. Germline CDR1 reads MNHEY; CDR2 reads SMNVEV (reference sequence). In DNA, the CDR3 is TGTGCCAGCAGGGGACTAGCGGGACTTAATGAGCAGTTCTTC. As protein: CASRGLAGLNEQFF.

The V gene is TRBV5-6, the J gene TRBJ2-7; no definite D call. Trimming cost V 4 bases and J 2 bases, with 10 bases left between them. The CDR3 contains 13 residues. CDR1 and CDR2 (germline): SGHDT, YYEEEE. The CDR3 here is CASSPPQAYEQYF. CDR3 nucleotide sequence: TGTGCCAGCAGCCCTCCTCAGGCCTACGAGCAGTACTTC.

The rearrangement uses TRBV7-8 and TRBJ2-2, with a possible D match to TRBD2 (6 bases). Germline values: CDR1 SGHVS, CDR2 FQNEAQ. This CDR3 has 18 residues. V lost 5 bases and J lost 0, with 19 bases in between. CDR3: CASSPPLRTKANTGELFF. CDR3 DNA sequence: TGTGCCAGCAGCCCCCCCCTGAGGACTAAAGCGAACACCGGGGAGCTGTTTTTT.

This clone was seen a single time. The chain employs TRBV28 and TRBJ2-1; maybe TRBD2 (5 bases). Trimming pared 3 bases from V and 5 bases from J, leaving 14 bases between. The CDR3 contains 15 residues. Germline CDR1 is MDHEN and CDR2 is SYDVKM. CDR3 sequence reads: CASSLRRWLDNEQFF. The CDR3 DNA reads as TGTGCCAGCAGTTTGAGGAGGTGGCTTGACAATGAGCAGTTCTTC.

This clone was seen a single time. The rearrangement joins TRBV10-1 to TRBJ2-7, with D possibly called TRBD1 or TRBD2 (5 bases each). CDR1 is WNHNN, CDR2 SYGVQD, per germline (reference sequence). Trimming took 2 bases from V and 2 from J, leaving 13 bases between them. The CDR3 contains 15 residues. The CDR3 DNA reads TGCGCCAGCAGTGAGGAGATTGGGGGACCCTACGAGCAGTACTTC. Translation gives CASSEEIGGPYEQYF.

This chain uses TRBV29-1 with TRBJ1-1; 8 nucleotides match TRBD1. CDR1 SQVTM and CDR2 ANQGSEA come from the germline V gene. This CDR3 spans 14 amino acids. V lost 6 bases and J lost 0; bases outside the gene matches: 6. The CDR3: CSVRTGIMNTEAFF. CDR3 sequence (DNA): TGCAGCGTCAGGACAGGGATTATGAACACTGAAGCTTTCTTT.

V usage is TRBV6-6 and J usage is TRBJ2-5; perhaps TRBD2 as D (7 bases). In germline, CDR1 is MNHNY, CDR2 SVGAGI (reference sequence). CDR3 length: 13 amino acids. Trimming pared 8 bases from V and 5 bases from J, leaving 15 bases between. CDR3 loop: CASEGGVRETQYF. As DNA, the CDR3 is TGTGCCAGCGAAGGGGGGGTTCGGGAGACCCAGTACTTC.